This T cell receptor beta chain stems from a study of neoadjuvant anti-PD-1 for oral cavity cancer. Study-wide background: Patients without progression got a fourth dose around day 43.

Most PBMC samples had approximately 480 ng input DNA in six replicates. Using immunoSEQ multiplex PCR, the repertoire was profiled, and TCRdb retains in-frame clones only, with some absent. The sample consists of tens of thousands of clones, more than 65% of them appearing once. Regarding this clone: No antigen is known for it.

The germline V gene encodes CDR1 SGHKS and CDR2 YYEKEE (reference sequence). The germline V and J ends were trimmed by 1 base and 4 bases, with 20 bases remaining between them. This CDR3 is 18 amino acids long. General study findings and limits: Only a few patients per response group were TCR-analyzed; validation needed.

The sequence was collected from a person aged 35 to 85 with oral cavity squamous cell carcinoma. The V call is TRBV5-5, the J call TRBJ2-2; tentatively, D is TRBD1 or TRBD2 (5 bases each). The input for sequencing was PBMCs, taken before nivolumab (anti-PD-1) treatment. The DNA of the CDR3 is TGTGCCAGCAGCTTGCGACAGTCGATCATTACTAGCACCGGGGAGCTGTTTTTT. Amino acid sequence: CASSLRQSIITSTGELFF.